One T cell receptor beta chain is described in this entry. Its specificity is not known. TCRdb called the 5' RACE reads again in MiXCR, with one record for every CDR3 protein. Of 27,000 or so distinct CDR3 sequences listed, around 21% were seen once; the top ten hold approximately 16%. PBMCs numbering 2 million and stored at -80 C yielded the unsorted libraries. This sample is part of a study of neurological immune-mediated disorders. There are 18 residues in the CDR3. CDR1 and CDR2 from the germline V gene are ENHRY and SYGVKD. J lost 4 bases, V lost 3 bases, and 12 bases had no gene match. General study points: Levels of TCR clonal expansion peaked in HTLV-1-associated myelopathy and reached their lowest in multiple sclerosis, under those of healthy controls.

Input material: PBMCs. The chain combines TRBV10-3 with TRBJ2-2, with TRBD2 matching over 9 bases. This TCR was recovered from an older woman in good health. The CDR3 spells CAISDPRGGSGSTGELFF. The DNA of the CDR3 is TGTGCCATCAGTGACCCCCGAGGGGGTAGCGGGAGCACCGGGGAGCTGTTTTTT.